A selection of T cell receptor beta chains follows, all from one sample in a study of neurological immune-mediated disorders. From the 5' RACE reads, TCRdb called clonotypes with MiXCR, one entry per CDR3 protein. This sample carries tens of thousands of distinct CDR3 sequences, approximately 1.6% of them seen once, and the ten largest clones take about 10%. The specimen was PBMCs. All receptors derive from a woman in her twenties or thirties with multiple sclerosis. CDR3s include the opening cysteine and the closing phenylalanine or tryptophan. A D gene is named only where the DNA matches it firmly. Not every row has a clone size; where given, it reads once, few, many or a size class.

TRBJ1-6 | many | TRBD1 | TRBV20-1 | CSAGTGTGNSPLHF | TGCAGTGCAGGAACGGGGACAGGGAATTCACCCCTCCACTTT
TRBJ1-6 | many | . | TRBV7-6 | CASSLSDSPLHF | TGTGCCAGCAGCTTATCGGATTCACCCCTCCACTTT
TRBJ2-5 | many | . | TRBV7-9 | CASSLKGGGVGTVQETQYF | TGTGCCAGCAGCTTAAAGGGCGGAGGTGTTGGGACGGTACAAGAGACCCAGTACTTC
TRBJ1-5 | many | . | TRBV20-1 | CSAIRGDQPQHF | TGCAGTGCTATTCGGGGAGATCAGCCCCAGCATTTT
TRBJ1-2 | many | . | TRBV7-2 | CASRLGLQTNYGYTF | TGTGCCAGCAGACTGGGCCTCCAAACCAACTATGGCTACACCTTC
TRBJ2-3 | many | TRBD2 | TRBV5-1 | CASTVVSGGRDTQYF | TGCGCCAGCACCGTCGTCTCGGGGGGGCGGGATACGCAGTATTTT
TRBJ2-1 | many | TRBD2 | TRBV20-1 | CSARSGGAYNEQFF | TGCAGTGCTCGGAGCGGGGGGGCCTACAATGAGCAGTTCTTC
TRBJ2-3 | many | TRBD2 | TRBV10-3 | CAIPAGPTDTQYF | TGTGCCATTCCAGCGGGGCCCACAGATACGCAGTATTTT
TRBJ1-2 | many | . | TRBV5-5 | CASSLDSVPGAGYTF | TGTGCCAGCAGCTTGGATAGCGTGCCAGGGGCTGGCTACACCTTC
TRBJ2-5 | many | TRBD2 | TRBV20-1 | CSALPILAGGVETQYF | TGCAGTGCCCTACCGATACTAGCGGGGGGCGTAGAGACCCAGTACTTC
TRBJ2-7 | many | TRBD2 | TRBV9 | CASSGPGRDEQYF | TGTGCCAGCAGCGGTCCGGGGAGGGACGAGCAGTACTTC
TRBJ2-6 | many | . | TRBV11-2 | CASRGAGSPGANVLTF | TGTGCCAGCAGGGGCGCGGGGAGCCCTGGGGCCAACGTCCTGACTTTC
TRBJ1-4 | many | . | TRBV5-1 | CASSSDISNEKLFF | TGCGCCAGCAGCTCCGACATATCTAATGAAAAACTGTTTTTT
TRBJ1-1 | many | . | TRBV11-2 | CASSLYRASNTEAFF | TGTGCCAGCAGCTTATATAGGGCATCGAACACTGAAGCTTTCTTT
TRBJ2-3 | many | . | TRBV7-2 | CASSLGATTDTQYF | TGTGCCAGCAGCTTAGGGGCCACCACAGATACGCAGTATTTT
TRBJ1-4 | medium-sized | . | TRBV9 | CASSPGSAAEKLFF | TGTGCCAGCAGCCCCGGGAGCGCGGCTGAAAAACTGTTTTTT
TRBJ1-1 | many | . | TRBV20-1 | CSARRPRGGTEAFF | TGCAGTGCTAGACGTCCCCGGGGGGGCACTGAAGCTTTCTTT
TRBJ2-7 | many | . | TRBV5-1 | CASSLVQGGAYEQYF | TGCGCCAGCAGCTTGGTTCAGGGGGGAGCCTACGAGCAGTACTTC
TRBJ2-2 | many | . | TRBV27 | CDSSLYAGELFF | TGTGACAGCAGTTTATATGCCGGGGAGCTGTTTTTT
TRBJ2-7 | many | . | TRBV9 | CASSGDEQYF | TGTGCCAGCAGCGGGGACGAGCAGTACTTC
TRBJ1-4 | many | TRBD1 | TRBV6-5 | CASRRTGGDEKLFF | TGTGCCAGCAGGCGTACAGGGGGCGATGAAAAACTGTTTTTT
TRBJ1-1 | many | TRBD1 | TRBV12-3/TRBV12-4 | CASSFGTGKAFF | TGTGCCAGCAGTTTCGGGACAGGGAAAGCTTTCTTT
TRBJ1-1 | . | . | TRBV11-2 | CASSLGRVRDTEAFF | TGTGCCAGCAGCTTAGGGAGGGTTAGGGACACTGAAGCTTTCTTT
TRBJ1-2 | many | . | TRBV9 | CASTSRIGGYTF | TGTGCCAGCACGTCCAGGATAGGAGGCTACACCTTC
TRBJ1-2 | many | TRBD1 | TRBV20-1 | CSASSKGQGEGYTF | TGCAGTGCTTCATCAAAAGGACAGGGCGAGGGCTACACCTTC
TRBJ2-3 | many | . | TRBV7-2 | CASSLGARGTDTQYF | TGTGCCAGCAGCTTGGGGGCGAGGGGCACAGATACGCAGTATTTT
TRBJ1-1 | many | . | TRBV7-2 | CASSLEGGRTEAFF | TGTGCCAGCAGCTTAGAGGGGGGAAGGACTGAAGCTTTCTTT
TRBJ2-2 | many | . | TRBV20-1 | CSAGGPMNTGELFF | TGCAGTGCCGGCGGTCCTATGAACACCGGGGAGCTGTTTTTT
TRBJ2-3 | many | TRBD2 | TRBV18 | CASSPTAGTDTQYF | TGTGCCAGCTCACCCACAGCGGGGACAGATACGCAGTATTTT
TRBJ1-3 | many | TRBD1 | TRBV7-9 | CASSFDRAGNTIYF | TGTGCCAGCAGCTTCGACAGGGCTGGAAACACCATATATTTT
TRBJ2-7 | many | TRBD1 | TRBV12-3/TRBV12-4 | CASSLGQGVYEQYF | TGTGCCAGCAGTTTAGGACAGGGGGTCTACGAGCAGTACTTC
TRBJ1-4 | . | . | TRBV29-1 | CSGEFSEKLFF | TGCAGCGGGGAGTTTTCAGAAAAACTGTTTTTT
TRBJ2-1 | many | TRBD2 | TRBV20-1 | CSASAGLAGTPEQFF | TGCAGTGCTAGTGCGGGACTAGCGGGGACCCCTGAGCAGTTCTTC
TRBJ1-5 | many | . | TRBV5-1 | CASSLGPNQPQHF | TGCGCCAGCAGCTTGGGACCAAATCAGCCCCAGCATTTT
TRBJ2-3 | many | . | TRBV7-9 | CASSFRPTTDTQYF | TGTGCCAGCAGCTTTCGCCCGACCACAGATACGCAGTATTTT
TRBJ2-3 | many | . | TRBV20-1 | CSARDWSLGTDTQYF | TGCAGTGCTAGAGATTGGAGTTTAGGCACAGATACGCAGTATTTT
TRBJ2-3 | many | . | TRBV7-3 | CASSLRRAYTQYF | TGTGCCAGCAGCTTACGAAGGGCCTATACGCAGTATTTT